The 18 T cell receptor beta chains listed next were all sequenced from one sample in a study of control samples from healthy donors and cancer patients. Assay: immunoSEQ multiplex PCR; the TCRdb copy retains only in-frame clones and omits some. The sample includes 65,000 to 80,000 clones, 70% to 90% of them seen just once. What was sequenced was PBMCs. These receptors came from a woman in her fifties or sixties with head and neck cancer.

This chain connects TRBV10-3 to TRBJ1-2; 7 nucleotides agree with TRBD1. After removal of 6 bases from V and 5 bases from J, the junction contained 9 bases not matched to a gene. Germline V gives CDR1 ENHRY, CDR2 SYGVKD. The CDR3 is 14 residues long. Here the CDR3 reads CAIRETGQEYGYTF. As DNA, the CDR3 is TGTGCCATCAGAGAAACAGGACAGGAATATGGCTACACCTTC.

The table lists this clone with a count of one. The chain recombines TRBV7-2 with TRBJ2-1; 9 nucleotides match TRBD2. Germline V gene data show CDR1 as SGHTA and CDR2 as FQGNSA. The CDR3 has 14 amino acids. V shed 1 base, J shed 16 bases, and the junction held 11 bases outside the gene matches. This CDR3 reads CASSLGTGTSLKFF. The CDR3, as DNA: TGTGCCAGCAGCTTAGGTACAGGGACTAGCTTGAAATTCTTC. Supplemented by reference TRBV7-2 and TRBJ2-1, the full variable domain reads GAGVSQSPSNKVTEKGKDVELRCDPISGHTALYWYRQSLGQGLEFLIYFQGNSAPDKSGLPSDRFSAERTGGSVSTLTIQRTQQEDSAVYLCASSLGTGTSLKFFGPGTRLTVL.

This chain joins TRBV6-1 and TRBJ2-3; possible D gene TRBD2, 5 bases. The germline V gene encodes CDR1 MNHNS and CDR2 SASEGT. Trimming stripped 1 base from V and 5 bases from J, with 7 bases between. This CDR3 is built from 13 residues. The CDR3 here is CASSEVRGDTQYF. CDR3 sequence (DNA): TGTGCCAGCAGTGAAGTTCGGGGAGATACGCAGTATTTT.

This clone was counted a few times. This rearrangement joins TRBV7-7 to TRBJ2-1; D not certain. The CDR3 extends over 13 amino acids. Germline assignment: CDR1 SSHAT and CDR2 FNYEAQ (reference sequence). Trimming cost V 3 bases and J 5 bases, with 8 bases left between them. The CDR3 here is CASSFHGNNEQFF. CDR3 in DNA: TGTGCCAGCAGCTTCCATGGTAACAATGAGCAGTTCTTC.

The chain couples TRBV7-2 to TRBJ1-6, with TRBD1 identical over 9 bases. CDR1 is SGHTA, CDR2 FQGNSA, per germline. V shed 5 bases, J shed 7 bases, and the junction held 6 bases outside the gene matches. The CDR3 covers 15 residues. The CDR3 loop reads CASSLGDRENSPLHF. CDR3 nucleotide sequence: TGTGCCAGCAGCCTAGGGGACAGGGAAAATTCACCCCTCCACTTT.

The chain combines TRBV6-1 with TRBJ2-6; D is unresolved. Germline values: CDR1 MNHNS, CDR2 SASEGT. The germline V and J ends were trimmed by 5 bases and 0 bases, with 5 bases remaining between them. The CDR3 has 14 residues. CDR3 residues: CASSSVSGANVLTF. CDR3 bases: TGTGCCAGCAGTTCCGTCTCTGGGGCCAACGTCCTGACTTTC.

This chain connects TRBV11-2 to TRBJ2-4, with TRBD1 matching 9 bases. The CDR3 totals 14 residues. Germline trimming cut 5 bases from V and 8 bases from J; bases unmatched to any gene: 7. Germline CDR1 SGHAT, CDR2 FQNNGV. CDR3 nucleotides: TGTGCCAGCAGCCTAACAGGGGGCCGGGACATTCAGTACTTC. Amino acid sequence: CASSLTGGRDIQYF.

The V and J genes are TRBV7-8 and TRBJ2-6; D possibly corresponds to TRBD2 (6 bases). Trimming pared 8 bases from V and 4 bases from J, leaving 21 bases between. This CDR3 spans 17 amino acids. CDR1 and CDR2 (germline): SGHVS, FQNEAQ. CDR3 loop: CASPPGPRDSGANVLTF. The CDR3 DNA is TGTGCCAGCCCTCCGGGACCCAGGGACTCAGGGGCCAACGTCCTGACTTTC.

This clone has more than one count but fewer than ten. V and J are TRBV5-4 and TRBJ1-1; no clear D gene. Germline CDR1 is SGHNT and CDR2 is YYREEE (reference sequence). V was clipped by 1 base and J by 0 bases, with 7 bases between them. There are 14 residues in the CDR3. As DNA, the CDR3 is TGTGCCAGCAGCTTGCGAGATATGAACACTGAAGCTTTCTTT. This translates into CASSLRDMNTEAFF.

The V call is TRBV5-6, the J call TRBJ2-3; no clear D. There are 17 residues in the CDR3. Germline V gene sequence: CDR1 SGHDT, CDR2 YYEEEE. Trimming took off 0 bases at V and 1 base at J, with 15 bases between the two ends. This CDR3 reads CASSLVVGRKGTDTQYF. CDR3 nucleotide sequence: TGTGCCAGCAGCTTGGTGGTCGGCAGGAAGGGCACAGATACGCAGTATTTT.

The chain is built from TRBV11-2 and TRBJ2-2, with D perhaps TRBD2 (5 bases). The CDR3 sequence is 15 residues long. The germline V gene encodes CDR1 SGHAT and CDR2 FQNNGV. The germline V and J ends were trimmed by 6 bases and 3 bases, with 14 bases remaining between them. CDR3 protein: CASSSLSGYTGELFF. The CDR3 DNA reads as TGTGCCAGCAGTTCCCTATCGGGGTACACCGGGGAGCTGTTTTTT. Combining the CDR3 with reference TRBV11-2 and TRBJ2-2 gives the whole variable domain EAGVAQSPRYKIIEKRQSVAFWCNPISGHATLYWYQQILGQGPKLLIQFQNNGVVDDSQLPKDRFSAERLKGVDSTLKIQPAKLEDSAVYLCASSSLSGYTGELFFGEGSRLTVL.

The chain has TRBV7-8 and TRBJ2-7, with TRBD2 matching 7 bases. Germline trimming cut 4 bases from V and 3 bases from J; bases unmatched to any gene: 9. Germline CDR1 SGHVS, CDR2 FQNEAQ. The CDR3 is made up of 15 amino acids. The CDR3 coding sequence is TGTGCCAGCAGCTCCCTGAGGGGAGGGTACTACGAGCAGTACTTC. Encoded protein: CASSSLRGGYYEQYF. Supplemented by reference TRBV7-8 and TRBJ2-7, the full variable domain reads GAGVSQSPRYKVAKRGQDVALRCDPISGHVSLFWYQQALGQGPEFLTYFQNEAQLDKSGLPSDRFFAERPEGSVSTLKIQRTQQEDSAVYLCASSSLRGGYYEQYFGPGTRLTVT.

CDR3 sequence reads: CASSLVARAYEQYF. The CDR3 bases are TGTGCCAGCAGCTTGGTAGCCAGGGCCTACGAGCAGTACTTC. The chain has TRBV5-6 and TRBJ2-7; D is perhaps TRBD1 (5 bases). V lost 0 bases to trimming and J lost 2 bases, with 9 bases between them. There are 14 residues in the CDR3. CDR1 and CDR2 from the germline V gene are SGHDT and YYEEEE.

V gene TRBV3-1 (or the pseudogene TRBV3-2) combines with J gene TRBJ1-2; D remains unclear. Germline V gene sequence: CDR1 LGHDT, CDR2 YNNKEL (reference sequence). Trimming removed 0 bases at V and 8 bases at J, with 13 bases between. The CDR3 has 14 residues. Here the CDR3 DNA reads TGTGCCAGCAGCCAAGATTCCAGCCCGCAAGGCTACACCTTC. As protein: CASSQDSSPQGYTF.

CDR3 DNA: TGTGCCAGCAGCCCGGGATCCAATCTTGGTGAGCAGTTCTTC. Protein product: CASSPGSNLGEQFF. The J gene is TRBJ2-1, the V gene TRBV9, with D possibly being TRBD2 (5 bases). The CDR3 totals 14 residues. The V gene's germline CDR1 is SGDLS and CDR2 YYNGEE. V gave up 4 bases and J gave up 9 bases, with 17 bases separating them.

This clone was counted a single time. The chain is built from TRBV19 and TRBJ2-1; 8 bases are a match to TRBD1. CDR1 is LNHDA and CDR2 is SQIVND in the germline V gene (reference sequence). The V gene end was trimmed by 6 bases and the J gene end by 1 base; junction bases not matched to a gene: 8. The CDR3 consists of 16 residues. The CDR3 region has the DNA TGTGCCAGTAGACCGACAGGGGCGTCTTCCTACAATGAGCAGTTCTTC. Encoded protein: CASRPTGASSYNEQFF.

The rearrangement links TRBV28 to TRBJ2-2; 8 positions match TRBD1. The CDR3 consists of 14 residues. J lost 1 base, V lost 6 bases, and 1 base had no gene match. Germline-derived CDR1 and CDR2 are MDHEN and SYDVKM. Here the CDR3 reads CASRGQVNTGELFF. CDR3 nucleotide sequence: TGTGCCAGCAGGGGACAGGTGAACACCGGGGAGCTGTTTTTT.

The rearrangement joins TRBV11-2 to TRBJ2-1; 13 bases map to TRBD2. The junction had 8 bases not matched to a gene; V was cut back by 4 bases and J by 8 bases. The CDR3 contains 16 residues. In germline, CDR1 is SGHAT, CDR2 FQNNGV. In DNA form, the CDR3 reads TGTGCCAGCAGCTCCTCACTAGCGGGAGGGAGTCATGAGCAGTTCTTC. Translated, it gives CASSSSLAGGSHEQFF.